The source of this T cell receptor (beta chain) is a study of blood T cell repertoires in COVID-19. Germline CDR1 and CDR2: SGDLS and YYNGEE. V lost 0 bases and J lost 7; bases outside the gene matches: 9. The CDR3 runs to 16 residues. The authors' processing: Scientists estimated how many nucleated cells there were by amplifying reference gene primers. Libraries were prepared by immunoSEQ multiplex PCR; TCRdb keeps only in-frame clonotypes and omits some of them. The DNA was the basis for D and trimming; V, J and clone size are from that table. The table records 250,000 to 300,000 clones, more than 75% of them present only once. This clone was seen just once. Individuals aged 18 to 89 years were recruited from 24 US areas. Participants had their cohort set by participant-reported clinical history.

This TCR was sampled from a woman aged 60-70 years in a cohort exposed to, infected with or recovered from COVID-19 (not recorded which). The specimen sequenced was PBMCs or T cells enriched from blood (not recorded which). The rearrangement joins TRBV9 to TRBJ2-1; the match to TRBD2 covers 8 bases. CDR3 nucleotides: TGTGCCAGCAGCGTAGGTCTATCGGGGGGGCAGAATGAGCAGTTCTTC. It encodes CASSVGLSGGQNEQFF. Variable domain in full (rest from reference TRBV9 and TRBJ2-1): DSGVTQTPKHLITATGQRVTLRCSPRSGDLSVYWYQQSLDQGLQFLIQYYNGEERAKGNILERFSAQQFPDLHSELNLSSLELGDSALYFCASSVGLSGGQNEQFFGPGTRLTVL.